The 24 T cell receptor beta chains listed next were all sequenced from one sample in a study of blood T cell dynamics during melanoma immunotherapy. Sample time point: pre-treatment baseline. Assay: immunoSEQ multiplex PCR; the TCRdb copy retains only in-frame clones and omits some. The sample carries tens of thousands of clones, 85% to 90% recorded once. Here the sequenced sample was blood, taken from a patient treated with checkpoint blockade. The receptors were gathered from a human donor with melanoma.

This chain joins TRBV5-1 and TRBJ2-1; D remains ambiguous. With 4 bases removed from V and 0 bases from J, the gap between germline ends came to 8 bases. CDR3 size: 14 residues. Germline-derived CDR1 and CDR2 are SGHRS and YFSETQ. The CDR3 sequence is CASSPVSSYNEQFF. CDR3 nucleotides: TGCGCCAGCAGCCCCGTCAGCTCCTACAATGAGCAGTTCTTC.

The rearrangement links TRBV14 to TRBJ2-1, with a tentative D call TRBD1 (5 bases). Germline values: CDR1 SGHDN, CDR2 FVKESK. Trimming stripped 1 base from V and 0 bases from J, with 7 bases between. CDR3 length: 15 residues. The CDR3, as DNA: TGTGCCAGCAGCCAAGGGCAGGGCTCCTACAATGAGCAGTTCTTC. It translates to CASSQGQGSYNEQFF.

The CDR3 reads CASSFQTGLQETQYF. Here the CDR3 DNA reads TGTGCCAGCAGCTTCCAGACAGGTTTACAAGAGACCCAGTACTTC. The gene calls are TRBV6-7 and TRBJ2-5, with D perhaps matching TRBD1 (6 bases). TRBV6-7 is identified as an open reading frame with a role that is uncertain. The CDR3 spans 15 residues. Trimming removed 6 bases at V and 2 bases at J, with 16 bases between.

The J gene is TRBJ2-7, the V gene TRBV7-6; a weak D match, TRBD1 (6 bases). The V gene lost 4 bases and the J gene lost 3 bases, with 10 bases spanning the gap. The CDR3 is made up of 13 amino acids. Germline values: CDR1 SGHVS, CDR2 FNYEAQ. In DNA form, the CDR3 reads TGTGCCAGCAGCTCTTTCAGGGGCTACGAGCAGTACTTC. Its translation: CASSSFRGYEQYF.

The sample holds a few counts of this clone. V gene TRBV7-3 combines with J gene TRBJ2-7; D is unresolved. Germline lookup yields CDR1 SGHTA and CDR2 FQGTGA. The ends were cut back, 2 bases at V and 5 bases at J, with 13 bases in the middle. This CDR3 has 14 residues. CDR3 in DNA: TGTGCCAGCAGCTTATTAAGTAGGTTGGACGAGCAGTACTTC. It codes for CASSLLSRLDEQYF.

CDR3 sequence reads: CASSLYGRDYEQYF. DNA of the CDR3: TGTGCCAGCAGCTTATATGGCAGGGACTACGAGCAGTACTTC. This chain joins TRBV7-2 and TRBJ2-5; D is perhaps TRBD1 (5 bases). The DNA end favors TRBJ2-7, so the J call may be wrong. This CDR3 contains 14 residues. The germline V gene has CDR1 SGHTA and CDR2 FQGNSA.

The chain employs TRBV4-2 and TRBJ2-4, with TRBD1 identical over 10 bases. CDR3 length: 15 amino acids. V lost 3 bases to trimming and J lost 4 bases; unmatched junction nucleotides: 3. Looked up from germline, CDR1 is LGHNA and CDR2 is YNFKEQ. The CDR3 loop reads CASSQPDRGKNIQYF. CDR3 nucleotides: TGTGCCAGCAGCCAGCCGGACAGGGGGAAAAACATTCAGTACTTC.

The chain is built from TRBV10-3 and TRBJ1-4; 7 bases align to TRBD1. In germline, CDR1 is ENHRY, CDR2 SYGVKD. The CDR3 consists of 14 residues. V dropped 5 bases and J dropped 4; count of bases not matched to a gene: 4. The CDR3 here is CAISPDRLNEKLFF. In DNA, the CDR3 is TGTGCCATCAGTCCGGACAGGCTTAATGAAAAACTGTTTTTT.

The chain couples TRBV5-3 to TRBJ1-2; D remains ambiguous. TRBV5-3 is an open reading frame whose function is uncertain. The CDR3 consists of 12 residues. V lost 4 bases and J lost 5, with 9 bases in between. CDR3 residues: CARSKDGYGYTF. The CDR3 nucleotides read TGTGCCAGAAGCAAGGACGGTTATGGCTACACCTTC.

The V call is TRBV19, the J call TRBJ1-5; 8 bases align to TRBD1. Germline CDR1 reads LNHDA; CDR2 reads SQIVND (reference sequence). The ends lost 5 bases at V and 5 bases at J; junction bases unmatched: 5. The CDR3 length is 14 residues. The CDR3 region has the DNA TGTGCCAGTAGTCTACAGGGGGGTTATCAGCCCCAGCATTTT. Encoded protein: CASSLQGGYQPQHF. Drawing the rest from reference TRBV19 and TRBJ1-5, the complete variable domain is DGGITQSPKYLFRKEGQNVTLSCEQNLNHDAMYWYRQDPGQGLRLIYYSQIVNDFQKGDIAEGYSVSREKKESFPLTVTSAQKNPTAFYLCASSLQGGYQPQHFGDGTRLSIL.

The CDR3 DNA reads TGTGCCAGCAGTGAAGCGCTCCGGACCCCTATTGGCTACACCTTC. Translated: CASSEALRTPIGYTF. The chain links TRBV6-1 to TRBJ1-2; D uncertain. There are 15 residues in the CDR3. The germline V gene has CDR1 MNHNS and CDR2 SASEGT. Between the trimmed V and J ends, which lost 0 bases and 7 bases, there was a span of 15 bases.

This chain links TRBV18 with TRBJ2-7, with D perhaps TRBD2 (5 bases). The CDR3 is made up of 16 amino acids. The germline CDR1 and CDR2 sequences are KGHSH and LQKENI. Trimming removed 0 bases from V and 6 bases from J, with 18 bases in between. The CDR3 region is CASSPPAGRARGEQYF. CDR3 nucleotides: TGTGCCAGCTCACCACCGGCGGGCCGAGCCCGTGGCGAGCAGTACTTC.

The V and J genes are TRBV21-1 and TRBJ1-1; TRBD1 is the table's D call, not checked against the DNA. TRBV21-1 is a known pseudogene. The CDR3 is 12 residues long. CDR3 amino acids: CASIRDRFEAFF. CDR3 DNA: TGTGCCAGTATTCGGGACAGGTTTGAAGCTTTCTTT.

V and J are TRBV7-9 and TRBJ1-2; 7 positions agree with TRBD1. The germline V gene has CDR1 SEHNR and CDR2 FQNEAQ (reference sequence). The junction had 7 bases not matched to a gene; V was cut back by 5 bases and J by 4 bases. The CDR3 loop spans 14 amino acids. For the CDR3, the DNA is TGTGCCAGCAGCCCGAAGGGACAGACCTATGGCTACACCTTC. Amino acids: CASSPKGQTYGYTF. The variable domain in full, with the rest retrieved from reference TRBV7-9 and TRBJ1-2, is DTGVSQNPRHKITKRGQNVTFRCDPISEHNRLYWYRQTLGQGPEFLTYFQNEAQLEKSRLLSDRFSAERPKGSFSTLEIQRTEQGDSAMYLCASSPKGQTYGYTFGSGTRLTVV.

The rearrangement links TRBV19 to TRBJ2-7, with 9 bases matching TRBD1. The CDR3 has 15 amino acids. Germline V gene sequence: CDR1 LNHDA, CDR2 SQIVND (reference sequence). Trimming removed 5 bases from V and 3 bases from J; junction bases left unmatched: 8. CDR3 in DNA: TGTGCCAGTAGTGCCCAGACAGGGGGGAACTACGAGCAGTACTTC. Translated, it gives CASSAQTGGNYEQYF.

This rearrangement joins TRBV6-5 to TRBJ2-7, with D hard to call. The CDR3 runs to 11 residues. Trimming pared 4 bases from V and 7 bases from J, leaving 8 bases between. Germline assignment: CDR1 MNHEY and CDR2 SVGAGI. This CDR3 is CASSSRAEQYF. In nucleotides, the CDR3 is TGTGCCAGCAGTTCCCGGGCTGAGCAGTACTTC.

The chain links TRBV19 to TRBJ1-5; 7 positions agree with TRBD1. Germline CDR1 reads LNHDA; CDR2 reads SQIVND (reference sequence). This CDR3 spans 19 amino acids. Trimming at V came to 4 bases and at J to 0 bases, leaving 15 bases not matched to a gene. CDR3 amino acids: CASSNAPIQGYYSNQPQHF. The CDR3 coding sequence is TGTGCCAGTAGTAATGCCCCGATACAGGGGTACTATAGCAATCAGCCCCAGCATTTT.

The V gene is TRBV29-1, the J gene TRBJ2-7; D assignment may be TRBD1 or TRBD2 (5 bases each). Germline loops: CDR1 SQVTM, CDR2 ANQGSEA. V dropped 2 bases and J dropped 6 bases, with 11 bases sitting between them. CDR3 size: 12 residues. CDR3 sequence reads: CSVERGPGEQYF. Written as DNA, the CDR3 is TGCAGCGTTGAACGGGGCCCTGGCGAGCAGTACTTC.

The J gene is TRBJ2-2, the V gene TRBV6-5, with 7 bases matching TRBD1. Germline-derived CDR1 and CDR2 are MNHEY and SVGAGI. CDR3 length equals 14 residues. V gave up 5 bases and J gave up 3 bases; unmatched junction bases: 3. The CDR3 protein is CASSRGRDTGELFF. DNA for the CDR3: TGTGCCAGCAGTAGGGGGCGGGACACCGGGGAGCTGTTTTTT.

This sequence joins TRBV19 and TRBJ1-1; D not resolved. V was clipped by 5 bases and J by 7 bases, with 8 bases between them. The CDR3 is 11 amino acids. CDR1 and CDR2 (germline): LNHDA, SQIVND (reference sequence). CDR3 loop: CASSAIFEAFF. As DNA, the CDR3 is TGTGCCAGTAGTGCTATCTTTGAAGCTTTCTTT.

This chain connects TRBV27 to TRBJ2-7, with D hard to call. The CDR3 has 12 residues. CDR1 is MNHEY, CDR2 SMNVEV, per germline (reference sequence). V lost 6 bases, J lost 2 bases, and 8 bases lay in between. CDR3 sequence reads: CASRGRAYEQYF. CDR3 DNA sequence: TGTGCCAGCAGAGGACGGGCCTACGAGCAGTACTTC.

This clone came up a few times. The J gene is TRBJ2-7, the V gene TRBV10-1, with a tentative D call TRBD1 (6 bases). Germline V gene data show CDR1 as WNHNN and CDR2 as SYGVQD (reference sequence). This CDR3 is built from 13 residues. Trimming took 3 bases from V and 6 from J, leaving 12 bases between them. The CDR3 here is CASSEREGGEQYF. Here the CDR3 DNA reads TGCGCCAGCAGTGAAAGGGAAGGGGGCGAGCAGTACTTC.

This chain connects TRBV27 to TRBJ2-7, with 11 bases aligning to TRBD2. The CDR3 totals 15 residues. V shed 6 bases and J 12 bases; nucleotides not matched to a gene: 16. CDR1 MNHEY and CDR2 SMNVEV come from the germline V gene (reference sequence). In DNA form, the CDR3 reads TGTGCCAGCAGAATAGCGGGAGGGTCCCCTACGGTATGGTACTTC. Its translation is CASRIAGGSPTVWYF.

This rearrangement joins TRBV4-1 to TRBJ2-3; D is perhaps TRBD1 (5 bases). The length of the CDR3 is 17 residues. Germline V gene data show CDR1 as MGHRA and CDR2 as YSYEKL. The germline V and J ends were trimmed by 0 bases and 0 bases, with 13 bases remaining between them. CDR3 residues: CASSQDIQVTSTDTQYF. The CDR3 DNA reads as TGCGCCAGCAGCCAAGATATACAGGTCACTAGCACAGATACGCAGTATTTT.